The rows below give T cell receptor beta chains drawn from one sample of a study of OX40 agonist ivuxolimab in advanced cancers. Sequenced by immunoSEQ multiplex PCR; TCRdb stores in-frame clones only, minus some. Of under 30,000 clones detected, more than 80% appear once; the ten largest clones hold approximately 15%. This specimen was CD4+ or CD8+ T cells sorted from blood, taken in a trial of the OX40 agonist ivuxolimab. Receptors were obtained from an adult with an advanced solid tumor such as melanoma, head and neck, liver or kidney cancer. Both conserved end residues are part of each CDR3. Fields, in order: D gene, CDR3 length, J gene, clone size, V gene, CDR3 DNA, CDR3 protein. D genes are given only for firm matches. Only part of the rows carry a size: once, few, many, or a class if the clone is expanded.

-	14	TRBJ2-7	-	TRBV6-1	TGTGCCAGCAGTGAGGGTCAGGCCACCTACGAGCAGTACTTC	CASSEGQATYEQYF
-	13	TRBJ2-7	-	TRBV11-3	TGTGCCAGCAGCTTTGGGGAAACCTACGAGCAGTACTTC	CASSFGETYEQYF
-	15	TRBJ2-2	-	TRBV11-3	TGTGCCAGCAGCTTAACAGGGTTCGGCAGCGGGGAGCTGTTTTTT	CASSLTGFGSGELFF
-	13	TRBJ1-2	-	TRBV5-6	TGTGCCAGCAGCTTGGTTGCAATTCGGGGCTACACCTTC	CASSLVAIRGYTF
-	16	TRBJ1-2	-	TRBV6-5	TGTGCCAGCAGTTACTCGAGGTACACTCCGGGCTATGGCTACACCTTC	CASSYSRYTPGYGYTF
TRBD1	14	TRBJ2-1	-	TRBV5-1	TGCGCCAGCAGCTTGAGACAGGGGCCGAAGTCGCCGTTCTTC	CASSLRQGPKSPFF
TRBD2	16	TRBJ2-3	once	TRBV9	TGTGCCAGCAGCGCTCGGACTAGCGGGATCACAGATACGCAGTATTTT	CASSARTSGITDTQYF
TRBD2	16	TRBJ2-2	-	TRBV5-6	TGTGCCAGCAGCTTTTGGGCTAGCGGTAACACCGGGGAGCTGTTTTTT	CASSFWASGNTGELFF
-	15	TRBJ1-5	once	TRBV10-3	TGTGCCATCAGTGAGTCCGGGGGGGGAAGCCAGCCCCAGCATTTT	CAISESGGGSQPQHF
-	16	TRBJ1-3	-	TRBV6-1	TGTGCCAGCAGTGTGCGGGGGATCTTGGCTGGAAACACCATATATTTT	CASSVRGILAGNTIYF
TRBD2	15	TRBJ2-5	-	TRBV29-1	TGCAGCGTTGCTGGGAGGGAACAGCCCTGGGAGACCCAGTACTTC	CSVAGREQPWETQYF
-	14	TRBJ1-1	-	TRBV27	TGTGCCAGCAGTGCGGGACGGAGGAACACTGAAGCTTTCTTT	CASSAGRRNTEAFF
-	13	TRBJ2-7	-	TRBV2	TGTGCCAGCAGTGAGGTCCCTACAGGGGAGCAGTACTTC	CASSEVPTGEQYF
TRBD1	15	TRBJ2-1	-	TRBV10-2	TGCGCCAGCAGAACCGGGACAGGATCCTACAATGAGCAGTTCTTC	CASRTGTGSYNEQFF
TRBD2	16	TRBJ2-1	once	TRBV4-2	TGTGCCAGCAGCCAAGATGGGTTAGCGGGGCGCAATGAGCAGTTCTTC	CASSQDGLAGRNEQFF
-	11	TRBJ2-7	-	TRBV7-9	TGTGCCAGCAGCGAGACCTACGAGCAGTACTTC	CASSETYEQYF
TRBD1	13	TRBJ2-5	-	TRBV2	TGTGCCAGCGGTAGAGGGGGCTCAGAGACCCAGTACTTC	CASGRGGSETQYF
TRBD2	16	TRBJ2-1	-	TRBV6-4	TGTGCCAGCAGTGACTCGTTTAGCGGGGGGTCGCGTGAGCAGTTCTTC	CASSDSFSGGSREQFF
-	13	TRBJ2-2	-	TRBV6-1	TGTGCCAGTGTCCCAGGGTTCCCCGGGGAGCTGTTTTTT	CASVPGFPGELFF
-	17	TRBJ1-6	few	TRBV4-1	TGCGCCAGCAGCCAAGGGGGAAGGGGCTCCTATAATTCACCCCTCCACTTT	CASSQGGRGSYNSPLHF
-	16	TRBJ2-1	-	TRBV27	TGTGCCAGCAGTTTACTAGGGGGGGGGCAGGTTGTTGAGCAGTTCTTC	CASSLLGGGQVVEQFF
-	10	TRBJ2-1	few	TRBV9	TGTGCCAGCAGCGGGAATGAGCAGTTCTTC	CASSGNEQFF
-	10	TRBJ2-1	-	TRBV19	TGTGCCAGTAGTTGGAGGGAGCAGTTCTTC	CASSWREQFF
-	17	TRBJ2-2	-	TRBV27	TGTGCCAGCAGTTTACGTCCTCCACCATGGGGTGCCGGGGAGCTGTTTTTT	CASSLRPPPWGAGELFF
-	12	TRBJ2-7	-	TRBV2	TGTGCCAGCAGTATCGGATCCTACGAGCAGTACTTC	CASSIGSYEQYF
-	15	TRBJ2-2	-	TRBV7-7	TGTGCTAGCAGCTTAGGAGCGTTCGGCACCGGGGAGCTGTTTTTT	CASSLGAFGTGELFF
TRBD2	16	TRBJ2-3	-	TRBV13	TGTGCCAGCAGCTTTTGGACTAGCGGGAGTCCGGATACGCAGTATTTT	CASSFWTSGSPDTQYF
TRBD2	18	TRBJ2-2	-	TRBV5-5	TGTGCCAGCAGCTCCCACCTGACTAGCGGGACGAACACCGGGGAGCTGTTTTTT	CASSSHLTSGTNTGELFF
-	15	TRBJ1-1	-	TRBV5-4	TGTGCCAGCAGCCTCCCTGCCCCCATGAACACTGAAGCTTTCTTT	CASSLPAPMNTEAFF
-	14	TRBJ2-2	-	TRBV19	TGTGCCAGTAGTCCAGGGACGAACACCGGGGAGCTGTTTTTT	CASSPGTNTGELFF
TRBD1	14	TRBJ1-5	-	TRBV6-5	TGTGCCAGCAGGGGACAGGGCTACCCCTCAGCCCAGCATTTT	CASRGQGYPSAQHF
-	11	TRBJ2-5	-	TRBV19	TGTGCCAGTAGTATGGGGGAGACCCAGTACTTC	CASSMGETQYF
-	15	TRBJ2-1	once	TRBV29-1	TGCAGCGTTGAACCGGATCAGGCCGGCCACAATGAGCAGTTCTTC	CSVEPDQAGHNEQFF
-	14	TRBJ2-7	few	TRBV5-1	TGCGCCAGCAGCTTGGAGTCAAGACTCGGGGAGCAGTACTTC	CASSLESRLGEQYF
TRBD1	15	TRBJ2-7	-	TRBV4-1	TGCGCCAGCAGCCAGGACAGGGGGCTTAAGTACGAGCAGTACTTC	CASSQDRGLKYEQYF